This T cell receptor (beta chain) derives from a study of Ad26.COV2.S vaccination and SARS-CoV-2 variants (dated by TCRdb to 2020 to 2023). Regarding the complete study: Donors in the vaccine arm were drawn from COV1001, a phase I-IIa trial of Ad26.COV2.S in healthy adults that was multicentre, randomized, double-blind and placebo-controlled. Dosing of Ad26.COV2.S was intramuscular, at either 5x10^10 or 1x10^11 viral particles, delivered as one shot or as two shots spaced 56 days apart. TCRbeta repertoire sequencing served as the tool for gauging how specific and how broad the SARS-CoV-2-reactive T cell receptors were following Ad26.COV2.S vaccination. The TCR-sequenced set comprised approximately 30 samples: around 20 Ad26.COV2.S vaccine recipients, 5 placebo recipients and 8 SARS-CoV-2 convalescent individuals. Trial participants were randomized into five groups of five: low-dose or high-dose Ad26.COV2.S given once or twice, or placebo on both occasions. Investigators remained blinded to trial group allocation during experiments and outcome assessment. The paper as a whole reports these results and caveats: Comparing responses between vaccine doses or regimens was not something the study was powered to do. Non-spike TCR breadth was comparable between vaccine and placebo recipients, consistent with the vaccine containing only spike. The authors noted that the TCR breadth and depth analyses may have underestimated total T cell responses. Substantial breadth of spike-specific CD8+ and CD4+ T cell responses was reported after vaccination. Ad26.COV2.S recipients had higher spike-specific TCR breadth than placebo recipients (P = 0.0014).

The immunoSEQ Assay was the method used to sequence TCRbeta CDR3 regions. After extraction, genomic DNA underwent amplification by bias-controlled multiplex PCR, followed by high-throughput sequencing. In the original analysis: To quantify the absolute abundance of every unique TCRbeta CDR3 region, sequences were collapsed and filtered. T cell fraction was estimated by normalization of TCRbeta template counts to usable DNA, with usable DNA being measured through amplification of reference genes present in all nucleated cells. Repertoire TCRs were annotated as SARS-CoV-2-specific by exact matching of V gene, CDR3 amino acid sequence and J gene to a known reactive TCR set. MIRA supplied the reference SARS-CoV-2 TCR set, which was filtered for enrichment in COVID-19-positive ImmuneCODE repertoires so that public or cross-reactive TCRs were removed. Using the MIRA antigens, annotated TCRs were further analysed by specific ORF or by position within an ORF. Breadth was defined as annotated unique rearrangements over total unique productive rearrangements; depth was the summed frequency of those rearrangements. TCR breadth was compared between groups using two-sided Wilcoxon rank-sum tests. TCRdb mirrors the immuneACCESS table, restricted to in-frame sequences. Some clones are absent from its copies; in checked studies, under half trace to an unresolved V gene, and the reason for the others is unknown. V, J and clone size were drawn from that table, and D and trimming were deduced from the DNA. The sample contains around 300,000 clones, around nine tenths of them found a single time. The ten largest account for 5% of the sample.

From the cysteine up to the phenylalanine, the CDR3 has a length of 15 residues. Just CDR3 DNA is preserved here, 45 bases in frame from base 1. The germline V gene encodes CDR1 SGHRS and CDR2 YFSETQ. The junction shows trimming of 3 bases on V and 0 bases on J, and the gene matches do not reach 6 bases of it. The sample's treatment or condition, from its label and the paper: about 20 received Ad26.COV2.S at low or high dose, single or two shots; 5 received placebo; per-sample allocation not given. For vaccine and placebo recipients, repertoires were sequenced using samples collected on day 63 after the first injection. In Cohort 1b, about two dozen adults aged 18-55 years were enrolled at a single site in Boston, USA, between 29 July and 7 August 2020. Ad26.COV2.S consisted of a replication-incompetent adenovirus type 26 vector by which a prefusion-stabilized SARS-CoV-2 spike protein from the original Wuhan strain was expressed.

As to this clone: The target of this receptor is not known. No much larger clonotype is one base removed from it; base qualities were not supplied.

The source is a person aged 18-60 years who received the Ad26.COV2.S COVID-19 vaccine or a placebo. This specimen consisted of peripheral blood, obtained in a trial of Ad26.COV2.S vaccine versus placebo. The receptor chain draws on TRBV5-1 and TRBJ2-7, and 7 junction bases match TRBD1. The nucleotide sequence reads as follows: TGCGCCAGCAGCTGGTGGCAGGGGGTCTCCTACGAGCAGTACTTC. It translates to CASSWWQGVSYEQYF.